These 31 T cell receptor beta chains were all obtained from the same sample, sequenced in a study of shared clonotypes between healthy human individuals. The repertoire was sequenced with immunoSEQ multiplex PCR; TCRdb's copy has only in-frame clones and lacks some. The sample lists approximately 500,000 clones; almost 80% were seen once. Source material: PBMCs. The receptors were gathered from a woman aged 40 to 50 in good health. Some clones in this sample may be carry-over from other donors' samples.

This chain uses TRBV6-5 with TRBJ2-2; 9 bases align to TRBD2. The CDR3 contains 16 residues. Trimming at V came to 0 bases and at J to 5 bases, leaving 4 bases not matched to a gene. Germline values: CDR1 MNHEY, CDR2 SVGAGI. In DNA form, the CDR3 reads TGTGCCAGCAGTTACTCGGCCGCGGGGGGGACCGGGGAGCTGTTTTTT. Protein: CASSYSAAGGTGELFF.

This clone appeared a few times. Given the absence of the conserved phenylalanine or tryptophan at the CDR3 end, a read error is likely. The chain combines TRBV10-1 with TRBJ2-6; D may be TRBD1 or TRBD2 (5 bases each). Trimming left V 0 bases short and J 4 bases short, with 7 bases between. The CDR3 sequence is 15 residues long. The germline V gene encodes CDR1 WNHNN and CDR2 SYGVQD (reference sequence). CDR3 amino acids: CASSESGTGANVLTL. The CDR3 DNA sequence: TGCGCCAGCAGTGAGTCAGGGACCGGGGCCAACGTCCTGACTCTC.

The chain uses TRBV28 and TRBJ2-7; D gene uncertain. Germline V gives CDR1 MDHEN, CDR2 SYDVKM. The V and J ends lost 1 base and 3 bases respectively, with 13 bases between them. The CDR3 consists of 15 residues. This chain's CDR3 is CASSLFPQAIYEQYF. CDR3 coding DNA: TGTGCCAGCAGTTTATTCCCCCAGGCGATCTACGAGCAGTACTTC. The whole variable domain, filled in from reference TRBV28 and TRBJ2-7, reads DVKVTQSSRYLVKRTGEKVFLECVQDMDHENMFWYRQDPGLGLRLIYFSYDVKMKEKGDIPEGYSVSREKKERFSLILESASTNQTSMYLCASSLFPQAIYEQYFGPGTRLTVT.

This rearrangement joins TRBV11-3 to TRBJ2-7; 15 bases fit TRBD2. The CDR3 runs 16 residues. Germline-derived CDR1 and CDR2 are SGHNT and YENEEA. Trimming cost V 0 bases and J 6 bases; bases outside gene matches: 3. The CDR3: CASSLDGTSGRSEQYF. CDR3 coding DNA: TGTGCCAGCAGCTTAGACGGGACTAGCGGGAGGAGCGAGCAGTACTTC.

The V and J genes are TRBV5-1 and TRBJ1-1; TRBD1 might be the D (5 bases). The CDR3 runs 15 residues. Trimming pared 2 bases from V and 3 bases from J, leaving 14 bases between. Germline V CDR1 and CDR2: SGHRS, YFSETQ. The CDR3 spells CASSLRGRLDTEAFF. The CDR3 bases are TGCGCCAGCAGCTTAAGGGGAAGGTTGGACACTGAAGCTTTCTTT.

The CDR3 region is CASSSGRGANVLTF. The DNA for the CDR3 is TGTGCCAGCAGTTCCGGGCGCGGGGCCAACGTCCTGACTTTC. The chain links TRBV27 to TRBJ2-6; D not resolved. V lost 4 bases and J lost 4, with 8 bases in between. The CDR3 runs to 14 residues. Germline V gene sequence: CDR1 MNHEY, CDR2 SMNVEV (reference sequence).

This clone was observed a few times. The chain combines TRBV7-2 with TRBJ2-7; D is unclear. Germline CDR1 reads SGHTA; CDR2 reads FQGNSA. This CDR3 has 13 residues. The ends were cut back, 5 bases at V and 0 bases at J, with 8 bases in the middle. The CDR3: CASSLQSSYEQYF. Here the CDR3 DNA reads TGTGCCAGCAGCCTCCAAAGCTCCTACGAGCAGTACTTC.

V and J are TRBV6-1 and TRBJ1-3; 10 nucleotides match TRBD1. Germline values: CDR1 MNHNS, CDR2 SASEGT. J was trimmed by 1 base and V by 4 bases; bases with no gene match: 7. There are 17 residues in the CDR3. The CDR3 region has the DNA TGTGCCAGCAGTGGCTCCGGGACAGGGGTATCTGGAAACACCATATATTTT. Its translation is CASSGSGTGVSGNTIYF.

To note about this clone: Different DNA sequences within this sample yield the same CDR3. This rearrangement joins TRBV5-1 to TRBJ1-1; the match to TRBD1 covers 9 bases. The trim removed 4 bases at V and 0 bases at J, leaving 1 base unmatched. From germline, CDR1 is SGHRS and CDR2 YFSETQ. The CDR3 is 14 residues long. For the CDR3, the DNA is TGCGCCAGCAGCAGACAGGGGGTGAACACTGAAGCTTTCTTT. Its protein product is CASSRQGVNTEAFF.

The chain's CDR3 is CATSRDQEETQYF. The CDR3 region has the DNA TGTGCCACCAGCAGAGATCAGGAGGAGACCCAGTACTTC. The V gene is TRBV15, the J gene TRBJ2-5, with D hard to call. V dropped 0 bases and J dropped 5 bases, with 7 bases sitting between them. Germline V gene data show CDR1 as LNHNV and CDR2 as YYDKDF (reference sequence). The CDR3 has 13 residues.

The genes are TRBV5-4 and TRBJ2-3; D unresolved. CDR1 and CDR2 (germline): SGHNT, YYREEE (reference sequence). The germline V and J ends were trimmed by 4 bases and 7 bases, with 10 bases remaining between them. This CDR3 has 12 residues. This CDR3 is CASSGDEYTQYF. CDR3 nucleotides: TGTGCCAGCAGCGGAGATGAGTATACGCAGTATTTT.

The table lists this clone with many counts. This chain uses TRBV2 with TRBJ1-5; unclear D gene. The ends were cut back, 2 bases at V and 6 bases at J, with 11 bases in the middle. In germline, CDR1 is SNHLY, CDR2 FYNNEI. The CDR3 consists of 14 residues. CDR3 coding DNA: TGTGCCAGCAGTGAATCTGGGTTGGCTCAGCCCCAGCATTTT. Translation gives CASSESGLAQPQHF.

This clone showed up just a few times. The chain has TRBV2 and TRBJ2-2; D gene uncertain. Germline V gene sequence: CDR1 SNHLY, CDR2 FYNNEI. This CDR3 contains 14 residues. V gave up 3 bases and J gave up 0 bases, with 5 bases separating them. In nucleotides, the CDR3 is TGTGCCAGCAGTGATCGGACGAACACCGGGGAGCTGTTTTTT. This translates into CASSDRTNTGELFF.

This clone has at least ten counts. CDR3 nucleotides: TGTGCCAGCAGCCAAGATGGTAGAGAGACCCAGTACTTC. Translation: CASSQDGRETQYF. The chain has TRBV14 and TRBJ2-5; no clear D gene. The CDR3 length is 13 residues. Germline CDR1 reads SGHDN; CDR2 reads FVKESK. Trimming cost V 0 bases and J 4 bases, with 6 bases left between them.

The chain links TRBV5-4 to TRBJ2-1; D tentatively fits TRBD1 or TRBD2 (5 bases each). This CDR3 has 14 amino acids. V was trimmed by 4 bases and J by 3 bases, leaving 11 bases between them. Germline V gene lookup returns CDR1 SGHNT and CDR2 YYREEE (reference sequence). Here the CDR3 DNA reads TGTGCCAGCAGCGTGGGACGCTTCTACAATGAGCAGTTCTTC. It encodes CASSVGRFYNEQFF.

This rearrangement joins TRBV27 to TRBJ1-5; D not resolved. Germline V gene data show CDR1 as MNHEY and CDR2 as SMNVEV (reference sequence). The CDR3 is 13 amino acids. V gave up 5 bases and J gave up 4 bases, with 9 bases separating them. In DNA, the CDR3 is TGTGCCAGCAGTCGGTACGGGAATCAGCCCCAGCATTTT. The encoded protein is CASSRYGNQPQHF.

The rearrangement links TRBV10-1 to TRBJ2-7, with TRBD1 matching over 8 bases. The V segment lost 5 bases and the J segment 3 bases; nucleotides outside the gene matches: 3. In germline, CDR1 is WNHNN, CDR2 SYGVQD (reference sequence). This CDR3 has 13 residues. CDR3 DNA sequence: TGCGCCAGCAGTAAGGGACAGGACTACGAGCAGTACTTC. Its translation: CASSKGQDYEQYF.

This sequence joins TRBV5-5 and TRBJ2-5; D is unclear. The germline CDR1 and CDR2 sequences are SGHKS and YYEKEE (reference sequence). Trimming pared 0 bases from V and 2 bases from J, leaving 5 bases between. The CDR3 spans 13 residues. CDR3 nucleotide sequence: TGTGCCAGCAGCTTGGCCGTGCAAGAGACCCAGTACTTC. Translation: CASSLAVQETQYF.

The chain has TRBV4-1 and TRBJ1-5, with D unclear. The CDR3 has 18 amino acids. V was trimmed by 0 bases and J by 0 bases, leaving 15 bases between them. Germline V gene sequence: CDR1 MGHRA, CDR2 YSYEKL. The CDR3 DNA is TGCGCCAGCAGCCAAGATGGGAGGGCGGGGTATAGCAATCAGCCCCAGCATTTT. Its translation is CASSQDGRAGYSNQPQHF.

This rearrangement joins TRBV21-1 to TRBJ2-7; the table's D call, TRBD2, has no DNA check behind it. TRBV21-1 is recorded as a pseudogene. The CDR3 sequence is 20 residues long. CDR3 DNA: TGTGCCAGCAGCAAAATCGTTTGTGAACGCGGGAGGGAAAGCTCCTACGAGCAGTACTTC. Amino acid sequence: CASSKIVCERGRESSYEQYF.

The chain is built from TRBV5-1 and TRBJ1-3; perhaps TRBD1 as D (5 bases). V was clipped by 6 bases and J by 2 bases, with 15 bases between them. Germline V gene lookup returns CDR1 SGHRS and CDR2 YFSETQ. The CDR3 runs 15 residues. The CDR3 sequence: CASTSFGGAGNTIYF. Written as DNA, the CDR3 is TGCGCCAGCACCTCCTTCGGGGGGGCTGGAAACACCATATATTTT. Full variable domain (rest looked up from reference TRBV5-1 and TRBJ1-3): KAGVTQTPRYLIKTRGQQVTLSCSPISGHRSVSWYQQTPGQGLQFLFEYFSETQRNKGNFPGRFSGRQFSNSRSEMNVSTLELGDSALYLCASTSFGGAGNTIYFGEGSWLTVV.

The gene calls are TRBV5-1 and TRBJ1-2, with a weak D call TRBD1 (6 bases). Germline CDR1 reads SGHRS; CDR2 reads YFSETQ. Trimming took off 0 bases at V and 3 bases at J, with 15 bases between the two ends. The CDR3 extends over 16 amino acids. CDR3 nucleotides: TGCGCCAGCAGCTTGGTGCCCGGACAGAACGACTATGGCTACACCTTC. This codes for CASSLVPGQNDYGYTF.

The J gene is TRBJ2-5, the V gene TRBV28, with D tentatively TRBD2 (6 bases). V was cut by 4 bases and J by 5 bases, with 17 bases left in between. The CDR3 sequence is 15 residues long. Germline CDR1 is MDHEN and CDR2 is SYDVKM. The CDR3 sequence is CASSSNSKGLETQYF. Here the CDR3 DNA reads TGTGCCAGCAGTTCCAACTCCAAGGGACTGGAGACCCAGTACTTC. Full variable domain (rest looked up from reference TRBV28 and TRBJ2-5): DVKVTQSSRYLVKRTGEKVFLECVQDMDHENMFWYRQDPGLGLRLIYFSYDVKMKEKGDIPEGYSVSREKKERFSLILESASTNQTSMYLCASSSNSKGLETQYFGPGTRLLVL.

In the case of this clone: A read error may be the cause here, since a much bigger clone is one base away. CDR3 coding DNA: TGTGCCAGCAGCTTTACTAGCGGGAACACCGGGGAGCTGTTTTTT. Protein sequence: CASSFTSGNTGELFF. V and J are TRBV5-4 and TRBJ2-2, with 8 bases fitting TRBD2. Germline V gives CDR1 SGHNT, CDR2 YYREEE (reference sequence). The CDR3 spans 15 residues. Germline trimming cut 2 bases from V and 1 base from J; bases unmatched to any gene: 1.

The chain carries TRBV19 and TRBJ2-7, with no clear D. The V gene's germline CDR1 is LNHDA and CDR2 SQIVND (reference sequence). V lost 3 bases and J lost 1, with 10 bases in between. The CDR3 is made up of 14 amino acids. This CDR3 reads CASSIGFRSYEQYF. CDR3 DNA: TGTGCCAGTAGTATCGGGTTCCGGTCCTACGAGCAGTACTTC.

The rearrangement links TRBV5-1 to TRBJ1-1; 8 nucleotides match TRBD1. V lost 0 bases and J lost 8; bases outside the gene matches: 9. The germline gives CDR1 SGHRS, CDR2 YFSETQ. CDR3 length: 15 amino acids. The CDR3: CASSLALTGEGEAFF. CDR3 DNA sequence: TGCGCCAGCAGCTTGGCCCTGACAGGGGAGGGCGAAGCTTTCTTT. The full variable domain, rest sourced from reference TRBV5-1 and TRBJ1-1, is KAGVTQTPRYLIKTRGQQVTLSCSPISGHRSVSWYQQTPGQGLQFLFEYFSETQRNKGNFPGRFSGRQFSNSRSEMNVSTLELGDSALYLCASSLALTGEGEAFFGQGTRLTVV.

This clone was seen once. This chain connects TRBV5-1 to TRBJ2-7; a possible D gene is TRBD1 (5 bases). The germline V gene has CDR1 SGHRS and CDR2 YFSETQ. There are 14 residues in the CDR3. Trimming removed 1 base from V and 2 bases from J, with 10 bases in between. CDR3 region: CASSLTTEPYEQYF. CDR3 nucleotides: TGCGCCAGCAGCTTGACGACAGAGCCCTACGAGCAGTACTTC.

The V call is TRBV9, the J call TRBJ2-2; TRBD1 matches at 7 bases. The CDR3 loop spans 15 amino acids. J gave up 6 bases and V 4 bases, and 9 bases lay outside the gene matches. Germline V gives CDR1 SGDLS, CDR2 YYNGEE. The CDR3 region is CASSRRGQFSGELFF. The CDR3 region has the DNA TGTGCCAGCAGCCGCAGGGGACAGTTCTCCGGGGAGCTGTTTTTT.

The chain employs TRBV7-3 and TRBJ2-1; D ambiguous. The germline V gene encodes CDR1 SGHTA and CDR2 FQGTGA. V lost 1 base and J 0 bases, leaving 13 bases between the germline ends. The CDR3 is made up of 17 amino acids. The CDR3 loop is CASSLNPARSSYNEQFF. CDR3 bases: TGTGCCAGCAGCTTAAATCCAGCGCGAAGCTCCTACAATGAGCAGTTCTTC.

The rearrangement joins TRBV4-1 to TRBJ2-1; TRBD2 is a possible D gene (6 bases). The CDR3 totals 15 residues. CDR1 and CDR2 from the germline V gene are MGHRA and YSYEKL. Deletions cut 1 base from V and 8 bases from J, with 15 bases between. This CDR3 is CASSQAGEFRDEQFF. As DNA, the CDR3 is TGCGCCAGCAGCCAAGCGGGAGAATTTAGGGATGAGCAGTTCTTC.

The CDR3 reads CASRALTGRSTDTQYF. CDR3 DNA: TGTGCCAGCAGAGCCCTGACAGGGCGAAGCACAGATACGCAGTATTTT. The gene calls are TRBV28 and TRBJ2-3, with TRBD1 matching over 7 bases. CDR3 length: 16 residues. In germline, CDR1 is MDHEN, CDR2 SYDVKM. The V segment lost 6 bases and the J segment 0 bases; nucleotides outside the gene matches: 9.